The sequence of this T cell receptor (beta chain) was determined in a study of T cell repertoires in cytomegalovirus infection. About the research overall: CMV infection and matching HLA type were both indicated by public TCR beta signatures.

In TCRdb, the reads were re-called with MiXCR into one record per CDR3 protein. Among more than 650,000 distinct CDR3 sequences listed, roughly 36% were seen once. V lost 3 bases and J 9 bases, leaving 12 bases between the germline ends. Germline CDR1 is LNHNV and CDR2 is YYDKDF (reference sequence). CDR3 length: 13 amino acids. Points from the study as a whole: In two of eight donors, the top clonotype was HLA-C-restricted CMV-specific.

Turning to this clonotype: The antigen is not known.

The rearrangement joins TRBV15 to TRBJ2-1; D uncertain. The receptor was isolated from a human donor in good health (CMV status not recorded). Some clones in this sample may be carry-over from other donors' samples. Specimen: PBMCs. This CDR3 is CATSREELLEQFF. The DNA for the CDR3 is TGTGCCACCAGCAGGGAAGAACTGCTTGAGCAGTTCTTC.